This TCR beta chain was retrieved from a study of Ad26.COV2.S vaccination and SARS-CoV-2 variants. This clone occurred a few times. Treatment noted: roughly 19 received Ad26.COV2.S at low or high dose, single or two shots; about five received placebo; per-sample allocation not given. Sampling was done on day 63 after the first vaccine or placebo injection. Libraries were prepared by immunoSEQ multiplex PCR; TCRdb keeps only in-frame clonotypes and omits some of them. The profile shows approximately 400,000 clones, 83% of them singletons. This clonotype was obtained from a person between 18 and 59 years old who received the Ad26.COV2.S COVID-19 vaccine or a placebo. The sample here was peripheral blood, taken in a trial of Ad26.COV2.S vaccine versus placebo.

The CDR3 region is CASTTGGTANSPLHF. The CDR3 DNA is TGTGCCAGCACTACAGGGGGTACGGCTAATTCACCCCTCCACTTT. The chain carries TRBV6-5 and TRBJ1-6; 8 positions agree with TRBD1. Losses at the gene ends were 7 bases for V and 6 bases for J; bases not matched to a gene: 8. CDR1 and CDR2 (germline): MNHEY, SVGAGI. The CDR3 covers 15 residues.